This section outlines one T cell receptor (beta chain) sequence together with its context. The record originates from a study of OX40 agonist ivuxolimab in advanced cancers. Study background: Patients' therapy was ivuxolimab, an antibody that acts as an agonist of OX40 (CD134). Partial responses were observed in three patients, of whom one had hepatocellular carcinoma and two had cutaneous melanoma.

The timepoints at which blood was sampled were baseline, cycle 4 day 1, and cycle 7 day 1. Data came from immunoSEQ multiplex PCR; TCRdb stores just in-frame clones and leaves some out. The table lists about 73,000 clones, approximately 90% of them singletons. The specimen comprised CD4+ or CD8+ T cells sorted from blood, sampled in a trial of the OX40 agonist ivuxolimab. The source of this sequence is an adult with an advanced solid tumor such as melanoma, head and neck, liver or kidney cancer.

This CDR3 reads CASSATGAEKLFF. CDR3 in DNA: TGTGCCAGTAGTGCCACAGGCGCTGAAAAACTGTTTTTT. V is TRBV19 and J is TRBJ1-4; a weak D match, TRBD1 (5 bases). The CDR3 is 13 amino acids. Germline CDR1 is LNHDA and CDR2 is SQIVND (reference sequence). V lost 5 bases to trimming and J lost 7 bases, with 11 bases between them.